Presented here are 21 T cell receptor beta chains from one specimen sequenced in a study of immune evolution from preneoplasia to lung adenocarcinoma. Data came from immunoSEQ multiplex PCR; TCRdb stores just in-frame clones and leaves some out. The sample has around 25,000 clones; about two thirds are singletons. Material for sequencing was FFPE invasive lung adenocarcinoma tissue. These receptors were collected from a person aged 55 to 75 with invasive lung adenocarcinoma. Some clones in this sample may be carry-over from other donors' samples.

In nucleotides, the CDR3 is TGTGCCAGCAGCCAGCCGGACGGGTCCTACAATGAGCAGTTCTTC. It codes for CASSQPDGSYNEQFF. The chain has TRBV4-2 and TRBJ2-1, with no clear D. V lost 3 bases and J lost 1, with 10 bases in between. There are 15 residues in the CDR3. CDR1 LGHNA and CDR2 YNFKEQ come from the germline V gene.

CDR3 in amino acids: CAWSNYNEQFF. Here the CDR3 DNA reads TGTGCCTGGTCCAACTACAATGAGCAGTTCTTC. The chain carries TRBV30 and TRBJ2-1; D not resolved. CDR1 and CDR2 from the germline V gene are GTSNPN and SVGIG (reference sequence). V was shortened by 5 bases and J by 3 bases, with 5 bases between the two germline ends. The CDR3 runs 11 residues.

V usage is TRBV9 and J usage is TRBJ2-2, with 8 bases lining up with TRBD1. Trimming at V came to 0 bases and at J to 4 bases, leaving 5 bases not matched to a gene. In germline, CDR1 is SGDLS, CDR2 YYNGEE. The CDR3 has 16 amino acids. DNA for the CDR3: TGTGCCAGCAGCGTAGGAGGGACAGGACGCACCGGGGAGCTGTTTTTT. This translates into CASSVGGTGRTGELFF.

This sequence joins TRBV5-6 and TRBJ2-7; possibly TRBD2 for D (6 bases). From germline, CDR1 is SGHDT and CDR2 YYEEEE. Between the trimmed V and J ends, which lost 2 bases and 5 bases, there was a span of 11 bases. The CDR3 is 13 amino acids. The CDR3 nucleotides are TGTGCCAGCAGCTTCGGGGGTAGAGACGAGCAGTACTTC. Translated: CASSFGGRDEQYF.

The gene calls are TRBV5-5 and TRBJ2-2; D call uncertain. The CDR3 has 13 amino acids. V lost 4 bases and J 5 bases, leaving 9 bases between the germline ends. Per the germline V gene, CDR1 is SGHKS and CDR2 is YYEKEE (reference sequence). The CDR3 DNA follows: TGTGCCAGCAGCCAAGAGGAAACCGGGGAGCTGTTTTTT. Translated, it gives CASSQEETGELFF.

For the CDR3, the DNA is TGTGCCTGGAGTCAGGGACTAGCGGTCCGAGGGACCCAGTACTTC. Protein sequence: CAWSQGLAVRGTQYF. V gene TRBV30 combines with J gene TRBJ2-5, with TRBD2 matching 11 bases. Germline V gene lookup returns CDR1 GTSNPN and CDR2 SVGIG (reference sequence). The CDR3 is made up of 15 amino acids. The junction had 9 bases not matched to a gene; V was cut back by 2 bases and J by 7 bases.

The V and J genes are TRBV28 and TRBJ2-7; D ambiguous. Per germline, CDR1 MDHEN and CDR2 SYDVKM. CDR3 size: 16 residues. Trimming shortened V by 4 bases and J by 3 bases, and 19 bases separated the two germline ends. CDR3 coding DNA: TGTGCCAGCAGTTCCACTACAGAAATGGAGCTCTACGAGCAGTACTTC. Amino acid sequence: CASSSTTEMELYEQYF.

The chain uses TRBV18 and TRBJ2-2; 8 nucleotides agree with TRBD1. The germline V gene has CDR1 KGHSH and CDR2 LQKENI. The V and J ends lost 2 bases and 7 bases, in that order; junction bases with no gene match: 6. CDR3 length: 15 residues. The DNA of the CDR3 is TGTGCCAGCTCACCAATGGGGACAGGAAACGGGGAGCTGTTTTTT. Protein sequence: CASSPMGTGNGELFF. The whole variable domain, remainder taken from reference TRBV18 and TRBJ2-2, is NAGVMQNPRHLVRRRGQEARLRCSPMKGHSHVYWYRQLPEEGLKFMVYLQKENIIDESGMPKERFSAEFPKEGPSILRIQQVVRGDSAAYFCASSPMGTGNGELFFGEGSRLTVL.

This sequence joins TRBV7-8 and TRBJ1-1; D not resolved. Germline V gene lookup returns CDR1 SGHVS and CDR2 FQNEAQ. CDR3 length: 14 residues. Trimming cost V 2 bases and J 0 bases, with 7 bases left between them. The CDR3 sequence: CASSLQEVNTEAFF. The CDR3 DNA reads TGTGCCAGCAGCTTACAGGAGGTGAACACTGAAGCTTTCTTT.

The gene calls are TRBV5-4 and TRBJ2-1; the match to TRBD2 covers 8 bases. The CDR3 extends over 14 amino acids. CDR1 and CDR2 from the germline V gene are SGHNT and YYREEE (reference sequence). V lost 6 bases and J lost 6; bases outside the gene matches: 8. CDR3 DNA sequence: TGTGCCAGCATCAAGGCGGGGGGTAGCAATGAGCAGTTCTTC. Residues: CASIKAGGSNEQFF.

Within the sample, this clone is medium-sized. This sample includes further DNA sequences coding for the same CDR3. CDR3 sequence: CASSLSVSPYNEQFF. CDR3 in DNA: TGCGCCAGCAGCCTATCCGTCTCTCCCTACAATGAGCAGTTCTTC. The chain uses TRBV5-1 and TRBJ2-1, with D uncertain. Germline V lookup: CDR1 SGHRS, CDR2 YFSETQ. CDR3 length equals 15 residues. V lost 4 bases to trimming and J lost 2 bases, with 13 bases between them.

V and J are TRBV21-1 and TRBJ2-5; the tabulated D call, TRBD2, remains unverified against the DNA. TRBV21-1 is a pseudogene. This CDR3 has 13 residues. As DNA, the CDR3 is TGTGCCAGCATTACGGGAGATGGGGAGACCCAGTACTTC. It translates to CASITGDGETQYF.

This clone occurred a few times. V and J are TRBV9 and TRBJ2-7; no clear D gene. Germline-derived CDR1 and CDR2 are SGDLS and YYNGEE. V lost 0 bases and J 4 bases, leaving 11 bases between the germline ends. The length of the CDR3 is 14 residues. The CDR3 spells CASSVEISSYEQYF. The DNA of the CDR3 is TGTGCCAGCAGCGTAGAGATTAGCAGTTACGAGCAGTACTTC.

The chain links TRBV7-2 to TRBJ2-3; D call uncertain. CDR1 and CDR2 from the germline V gene are SGHTA and FQGNSA. V was shortened by 4 bases and J by 6 bases, with 5 bases between the two germline ends. This CDR3 is built from 11 residues. The CDR3 nucleotides read TGTGCCAGCAGCTCAAGTGATACGCAGTATTTT. Protein: CASSSSDTQYF.

In its sample, this clone is medium-sized. The J gene is TRBJ1-1, the V gene TRBV4-1; tentatively, D is TRBD1 (6 bases). Germline V gene sequence: CDR1 MGHRA, CDR2 YSYEKL. CDR3 length: 15 amino acids. The V gene lost 4 bases and the J gene lost 1 base, with 13 bases spanning the gap. Written as DNA, the CDR3 is TGCGCCAGCAGCCTTCGAGGAGGGGGGAACACTGAAGCTTTCTTT. It translates to CASSLRGGGNTEAFF.

The chain combines TRBV6-1 with TRBJ1-4; D is possibly TRBD1 (5 bases). Germline lookup yields CDR1 MNHNS and CDR2 SASEGT. V dropped 6 bases and J dropped 3 bases, with 11 bases sitting between them. This CDR3 has 14 residues. CDR3 DNA sequence: TGTGCCAGCAGCCCAGGGTCCGCTAATGAAAAACTGTTTTTT. Residues: CASSPGSANEKLFF.

This clone was picked up one time. This chain connects TRBV6-6 to TRBJ1-2; D unresolved. Germline CDR1 reads MNHNY; CDR2 reads SVGAGI (reference sequence). This CDR3 contains 14 residues. Trimming cost V 0 bases and J 3 bases, with 8 bases left between them. This chain's CDR3 is CASSYSMGYYGYTF. The DNA for the CDR3 is TGTGCCAGCAGTTACTCGATGGGGTACTATGGCTACACCTTC.

The chain joins TRBV6-1 to TRBJ2-2; D unresolved. Per germline, CDR1 MNHNS and CDR2 SASEGT. The CDR3 length is 12 residues. The ends were cut back, 3 bases at V and 5 bases at J, with 4 bases in the middle. The CDR3 sequence: CASSDITGELFF. CDR3 nucleotides: TGTGCCAGCAGTGACATAACCGGGGAGCTGTTTTTT.

This clone was counted a single time. The chain is built from TRBV5-4 and TRBJ2-5, with D unresolved. V was pared by 7 bases and J by 5 bases, with 15 bases between. CDR3 length equals 13 residues. Germline V gene data show CDR1 as SGHNT and CDR2 as YYREEE (reference sequence). The CDR3 nucleotides are TGTGCCAGCCGCGGCGGTGTAGGGGAGACCCAGTACTTC. This encodes CASRGGVGETQYF. Filled out from reference TRBV5-4 and TRBJ2-5, the complete variable domain reads ETGVTQSPTHLIKTRGQQVTLRCSSQSGHNTVSWYQQALGQGPQFIFQYYREEENGRGNFPPRFSGLQFPNYSSELNVNALELDDSALYLCASRGGVGETQYFGPGTRLLVL.

This sequence joins TRBV9 and TRBJ2-1; TRBD2 matches at 7 bases. Unmatched junction bases numbered 5, after V lost 0 bases and J lost 5 bases. The CDR3 extends over 15 amino acids. Germline CDR1 and CDR2: SGDLS and YYNGEE. Here the CDR3 DNA reads TGTGCCAGCAGCGTAGACGGGAGGATCCACAATGAGCAGTTCTTC. Its translation is CASSVDGRIHNEQFF.

The V call is TRBV4-1, the J call TRBJ1-1, with a possible D match to TRBD1 (5 bases). Germline lookup yields CDR1 MGHRA and CDR2 YSYEKL. Trimming left V 3 bases short and J 5 bases short, with 13 bases between. The CDR3 is 14 residues long. The CDR3 nucleotides read TGCGCCAGCAGCCAGGGACGGGTGGGTACTGAAGCTTTCTTT. Its translation: CASSQGRVGTEAFF.